The 9 T cell receptor beta chains below come from one sample, sequenced in a study of identical twins. Each CDR3 protein is one row after TCRdb ran MiXCR on the 5' RACE reads. Counted here are around 690,000 distinct CDR3 sequences, roughly 20% occurring once; the ten biggest clones make up over 4%. The sample was also reused in another study, on T cells expressing NK-cell markers.

Sequenced input: PBMCs. The receptors come from a woman under 30 in good health.

The chain is built from TRBV7-2 and TRBJ2-2; D may match TRBD1 or TRBD2 (5 bases each). The CDR3 runs to 16 residues. V dropped 5 bases and J dropped 5 bases, with 18 bases sitting between them. CDR1 and CDR2 (germline): SGHTA, FQGNSA. CDR3 nucleotide sequence: TGTGCCAGCAGCCCCGGGGCGCTAGCAGTAACCGGGGAGCTGTTTTTT. This codes for CASSPGALAVTGELFF. Full variable domain (remainder filled in from reference TRBV7-2 and TRBJ2-2): GAGVSQSPSNKVTEKGKDVELRCDPISGHTALYWYRQSLGQGLEFLIYFQGNSAPDKSGLPSDRFSAERTGGSVSTLTIQRTQQEDSAVYLCASSPGALAVTGELFFGEGSRLTVL.

Points on this clonotype: Possible read error: a much larger clone is one base away. The chain couples TRBV12-3 or TRBV12-4 to TRBJ1-6, with D possibly being TRBD1 (5 bases). The germline V and J ends were trimmed by 5 bases and 9 bases, with 11 bases remaining between them. This CDR3 is 13 amino acids long. The CDR3 DNA follows: TGTGCCAGCAGTGATACAGGAGGTTCACCCCTCCACTTT. Its translation: CASSDTGGSPLHF.

This clonotype was seen repeatedly, ten times or more. The gene calls are TRBV6-4 and TRBJ2-3; 13 positions match TRBD2. The CDR3 is made up of 15 amino acids. Per germline, CDR1 MRHNA and CDR2 SNTAGT. V lost 4 bases to trimming and J lost 3 bases; unmatched junction nucleotides: 1. The CDR3 DNA is TGTGCCAGCAGTGGGACTAGCGGGGGTACAGATACGCAGTATTTT. Translated: CASSGTSGGTDTQYF.

J is TRBJ1-1 and V is TRBV20-1; D call uncertain. CDR3 length: 13 residues. Per the germline V gene, CDR1 is DFQATT and CDR2 is SNEGSKA (reference sequence). V gave up 5 bases and J gave up 1 base, with 11 bases separating them. CDR3 DNA sequence: TGCAGTGCTGGGATATTGCGGAACACTGAAGCTTTCTTT. Its protein is CSAGILRNTEAFF.

J is TRBJ1-1 and V is TRBV4-3; possibly TRBD1 for D (5 bases). The germline V and J ends were trimmed by 1 base and 0 bases, with 9 bases remaining between them. The CDR3 runs to 15 residues. Germline lookup yields CDR1 LGHNA and CDR2 YSLEER. Written as DNA, the CDR3 is TGCGCCAGCAGCCAAGGGGGGAGCCTGAACACTGAAGCTTTCTTT. Translating it yields CASSQGGSLNTEAFF.

This clonotype has only a few counts. V is TRBV10-3 and J is TRBJ2-1, with TRBD2 as a possible D gene (6 bases). Germline V gene sequence: CDR1 ENHRY, CDR2 SYGVKD. V was shortened by 8 bases and J by 6 bases, with 14 bases between the two germline ends. The CDR3 has 13 residues. The CDR3 coding sequence is TGTGCCATCTCACCGGGACTTATCAATGAGCAGTTCTTC. Residues: CAISPGLINEQFF.

The chain links TRBV20-1 to TRBJ1-1; D ambiguous. V lost 6 bases, J lost 3 bases, and 17 bases lay in between. The CDR3 spans 14 residues. Germline CDR1 DFQATT, CDR2 SNEGSKA (reference sequence). This CDR3 reads CSAQRAGRYTEAFF. Written as DNA, the CDR3 is TGCAGTGCCCAACGGGCAGGCCGGTACACTGAAGCTTTCTTT.

The rearrangement links TRBV21-1 to TRBJ2-4; the D segment call TRBD2 is taken from the table without a DNA check. TRBV21-1 is designated a pseudogene. This CDR3 is 16 amino acids long. CDR3 sequence (DNA): TGTGCCAGCAGCAACCTACTAGTTTTAGCCAAAAACATTCAGTACTTC. Amino acids: CASSNLLVLAKNIQYF.

The chain has TRBV5-1 and TRBJ2-1, with 14 bases lining up with TRBD2. V trimming: 0 bases; J trimming: 8 bases; junction bases outside the gene matches: 7. Germline CDR1 reads SGHRS; CDR2 reads YFSETQ. CDR3 length: 17 residues. CDR3: CASSLAGLAGGGDEQFF. CDR3 DNA sequence: TGCGCCAGCAGCTTGGCAGGACTAGCGGGAGGAGGAGATGAGCAGTTCTTC.